Detailed here is one TCR beta chain. As yet, its antigen is unknown. Clones were read by immunoSEQ multiplex PCR, and TCRdb kept only the in-frame ones, dropping some. Here the sample spans approximately 50,000 clones, about 80% being singletons. This sample was taken from a study of memory CD4+ T cells and cytomegalovirus serostatus. Study in general: Of the healthy Belgian adults, 9 were CMV seropositive and approximately 24 seronegative.

Single viable CD3+CD4+CD8-CD45RO+ cells were sorted as the memory CD4+ T cells. Serum IgG to CMV pp150, pp28, p38 and p52 defined serostatus. Germline CDR1 SGDLS, CDR2 YYNGEE. The CDR3 has 16 residues. V dropped 4 bases and J dropped 1; count of bases not matched to a gene: 3. General study points: 67 of 164 known CMV-associated TCRbeta sequences appeared in CD4+ memory. The CMV-associated TCR signature appears largely within the CD4+ memory repertoire.

The genes are TRBV9 and TRBJ2-2, with 11 bases aligning to TRBD2. The sequenced sample consisted of memory CD4+ T cells from blood. This TCR derives from an adult in good health and CMV-seropositive. The CDR3, as DNA: TGTGCCAGCAGCTTCGGGACTAGCGGGAACACCGGGGAGCTGTTTTTT. Translation gives CASSFGTSGNTGELFF.